The clone carrying this T cell receptor beta chain showed up many times. This specimen comes from a study of T cells after yellow fever vaccination. For the study at large: Those fractions that held only low numbers of cells were prepared using the SMART-Seq v4 Ultra Low Input RNA kit.

TCRdb analysed the 5' RACE reads with MiXCR anew, one entry per CDR3 protein. The sample consists of about 320,000 distinct CDR3 sequences, 3.5% to 4.5% of them appearing once. This CDR3 comprises 15 residues. Germline V gene lookup returns CDR1 MDHEN and CDR2 SYDVKM. The germline V and J ends were trimmed by 3 bases and 1 base, with 11 bases remaining between them. The chain combines TRBV28 with TRBJ2-3; D is possibly TRBD2 (5 bases). The receptor's source is a young man who received the YFV17D yellow fever vaccine. Sequencing used PBMCs, obtained 15 days after the yellow fever booster vaccination. The CDR3 DNA reads TGTGCCAGCAGTTTCCGGGGTAGCGGCACAGATACGCAGTATTTT. Amino acids: CASSFRGSGTDTQYF.